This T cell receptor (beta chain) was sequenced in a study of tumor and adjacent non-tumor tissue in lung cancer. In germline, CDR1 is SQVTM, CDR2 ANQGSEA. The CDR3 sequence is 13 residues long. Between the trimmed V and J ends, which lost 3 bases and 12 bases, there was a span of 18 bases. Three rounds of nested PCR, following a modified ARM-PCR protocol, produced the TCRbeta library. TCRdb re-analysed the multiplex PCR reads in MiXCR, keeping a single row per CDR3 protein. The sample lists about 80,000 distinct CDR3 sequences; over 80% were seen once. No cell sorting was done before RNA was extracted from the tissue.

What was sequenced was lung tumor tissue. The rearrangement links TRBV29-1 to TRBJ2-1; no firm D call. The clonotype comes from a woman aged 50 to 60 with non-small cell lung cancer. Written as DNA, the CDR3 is TGCAGCGTTGATAGGAAGAGCAACAGTGGGCAGTTCTTC. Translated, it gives CSVDRKSNSGQFF.